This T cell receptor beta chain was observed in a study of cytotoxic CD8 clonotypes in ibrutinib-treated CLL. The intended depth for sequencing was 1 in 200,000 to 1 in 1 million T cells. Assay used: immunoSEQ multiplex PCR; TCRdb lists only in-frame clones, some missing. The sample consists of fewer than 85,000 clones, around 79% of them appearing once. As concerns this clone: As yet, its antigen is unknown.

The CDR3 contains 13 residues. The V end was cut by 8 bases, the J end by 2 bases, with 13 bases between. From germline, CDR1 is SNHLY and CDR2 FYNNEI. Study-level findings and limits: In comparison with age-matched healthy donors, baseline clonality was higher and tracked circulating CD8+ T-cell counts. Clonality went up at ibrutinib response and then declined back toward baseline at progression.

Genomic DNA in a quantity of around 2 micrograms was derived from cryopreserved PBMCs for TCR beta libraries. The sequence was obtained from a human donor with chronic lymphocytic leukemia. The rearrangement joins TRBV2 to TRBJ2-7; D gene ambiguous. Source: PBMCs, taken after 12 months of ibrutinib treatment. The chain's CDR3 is CASREDGAYEQYF. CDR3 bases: TGTGCCAGCCGCGAGGACGGAGCCTACGAGCAGTACTTC.